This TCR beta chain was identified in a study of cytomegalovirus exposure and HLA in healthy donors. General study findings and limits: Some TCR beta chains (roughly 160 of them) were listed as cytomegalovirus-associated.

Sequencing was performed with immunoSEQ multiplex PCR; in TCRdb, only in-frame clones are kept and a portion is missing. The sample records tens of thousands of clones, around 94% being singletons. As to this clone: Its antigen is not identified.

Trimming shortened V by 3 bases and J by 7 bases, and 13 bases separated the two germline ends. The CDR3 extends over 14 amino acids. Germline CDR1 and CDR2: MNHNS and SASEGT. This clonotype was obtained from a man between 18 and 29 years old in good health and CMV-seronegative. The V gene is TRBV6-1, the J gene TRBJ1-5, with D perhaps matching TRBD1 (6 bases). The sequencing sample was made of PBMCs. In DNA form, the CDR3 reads TGTGCCAGCAGTGACCGAGGGGGAAGCCAGCCCCAGCATTTT. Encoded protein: CASSDRGGSQPQHF.